This TCR beta chain was identified in a study of blood T cell repertoires in COVID-19. At the level of the study: Sites in the United States, Italy and Spain provided acute and convalescent COVID-19 samples. Sample material is recorded as cDNA or gDNA derived from T cells, B-cell-depleted T cells, or PBMCs.

Original processing notes: Estimation of nucleated cell counts was performed using reference gene primer amplification. Repertoires were generated with immunoSEQ multiplex PCR, while TCRdb's copy carries only in-frame clones and drops some. V and J calls and clone size follow that table, whereas D and trimming were derived from the DNA. The repertoire has 200,000 to 250,000 clones, around 84% of them found once; the top ten carry 1.2% to 1.5%. The CDR3 runs 16 residues. Germline CDR1 reads SEHNR; CDR2 reads FQNEAQ (reference sequence). With V trimmed by 5 bases and J by 3 bases, 8 bases remained unmatched.

The TCR comes from a woman aged 40 to 50 who had recovered from COVID-19. What was sequenced was peripheral blood. The chain employs TRBV7-9 and TRBJ1-5; 9 bases line up with TRBD1. In DNA, the CDR3 is TGTGCCAGCAGCGCCTTCGGACAGGGGATCAATCAGCCCCAGCATTTT. This gives the protein CASSAFGQGINQPQHF. The whole variable domain, remainder taken from reference TRBV7-9 and TRBJ1-5, is DTGVSQNPRHKITKRGQNVTFRCDPISEHNRLYWYRQTLGQGPEFLTYFQNEAQLEKSRLLSDRFSAERPKGSFSTLEIQRTEQGDSAMYLCASSAFGQGINQPQHFGDGTRLSIL.